One sample yielded the 16 T cell receptor beta chains listed below, sequenced in a study of blood T cells in healthy people across ages. Then a second PCR, running about 6 to 12 cycles, was carried out with a sample-barcoded 5' primer and a J-beta primer mix. TCRdb used MiXCR to reprocess the 5' RACE reads, holding one entry per CDR3 protein. The table lists over 1,200,000 distinct CDR3 sequences, almost 60% of them singletons. Sequenced input: blood. These receptors came from a man younger than 30 in good health.

The sample holds a few counts of this clonotype. The chain is built from TRBV6-5 and TRBJ2-3; tentatively, D is TRBD1 (6 bases). The V gene lost 8 bases and the J gene lost 3 bases, with 18 bases spanning the gap. Germline CDR1 and CDR2: MNHEY and SVGAGI. The CDR3 loop spans 15 amino acids. CDR3 region: CASSREGTRTDTQYF. CDR3 bases: TGTGCCAGCTCCCGAGAGGGGACAAGGACAGATACGCAGTATTTT.

The chain has TRBV29-1 and TRBJ2-7; TRBD1 matches 10 bases. V lost 3 bases and J lost 4; bases outside the gene matches: 9. Germline loops: CDR1 SQVTM, CDR2 ANQGSEA. The CDR3 is 15 amino acids. CDR3 sequence reads: CSVDLGDRGKYEQYF. For the CDR3, the DNA is TGCAGCGTTGATCTTGGGGACAGGGGTAAATACGAGCAGTACTTC.

This clonotype was seen once. V usage is TRBV6-2 or TRBV6-3 and J usage is TRBJ2-7; unclear D gene. The length of the CDR3 is 11 residues. Germline V CDR1 and CDR2: MNHEY, SVGEGT. V shed 3 bases and J shed 5 bases, with 5 bases lying between them. CDR3 protein: CASSYMNEQYF. DNA of the CDR3: TGTGCCAGCAGTTATATGAACGAGCAGTACTTC.

V is TRBV2 and J is TRBJ2-1; tentative D call: TRBD2 (5 bases). The CDR3 consists of 16 residues. V was cut by 6 bases and J by 4 bases, with 19 bases left in between. The germline CDR1 and CDR2 sequences are SNHLY and FYNNEI. The chain's CDR3 is CASSPRSGSEYNEQFF. The CDR3 DNA is TGTGCCAGCAGCCCACGTAGTGGGAGTGAGTACAATGAGCAGTTCTTC.

Points on this clonotype: Sequence at one end of the junction differs from germline and may be a read error. V and J are TRBV6-1 and TRBJ1-2, with a weak D call TRBD1 (5 bases). The CDR3 covers 14 residues. Per the germline V gene, CDR1 is MNHNS and CDR2 is SASEGT. The CDR3 protein is CASSERGLIYGYTF. The DNA of the CDR3 is TGTGCCAGTAGTGAAAGGGGACTCATCTATGGCTACACCTTC.

The V gene is TRBV6-5, the J gene TRBJ2-7; TRBD2 aligns across 8 bases. TRBJ2-5 explains the end of the DNA better; the J call may be wrong. CDR1 and CDR2 from the germline V gene are MNHEY and SVGAGI. The CDR3 covers 16 residues. The CDR3 DNA reads as TGTGCCAGCAGTCCCACCTTAGCGGGGACCGGCGAGACCCAGTACTTC. This gives the protein CASSPTLAGTGETQYF.

This clonotype has more than one count but fewer than ten. This sequence joins TRBV4-1 and TRBJ1-6, with D possibly matching TRBD1 (5 bases). The germline gives CDR1 MGHRA, CDR2 YSYEKL. This CDR3 region has 15 residues. Trimming cost V 1 base and J 10 bases, with 14 bases left between them. CDR3 residues: CASSQAITGESPLHF. Written as DNA, the CDR3 is TGCGCCAGCAGCCAAGCTATTACGGGGGAATCACCCCTCCACTTT.

V usage is TRBV2 and J usage is TRBJ2-1; D possibly matches TRBD1 or TRBD2 (5 bases each). The V and J ends lost 5 bases and 3 bases respectively, with 14 bases between them. The V gene's germline CDR1 is SNHLY and CDR2 FYNNEI. The length of the CDR3 is 15 residues. This CDR3 reads CASSTPSGHYNEQFF. The CDR3 nucleotides read TGTGCCAGCAGTACCCCCAGCGGACACTACAATGAGCAGTTCTTC.

The J gene is TRBJ2-1, the V gene TRBV7-9, with D unresolved. The CDR3 is 12 residues long. Germline loops: CDR1 SEHNR, CDR2 FQNEAQ (reference sequence). V was clipped by 4 bases and J by 13 bases, with 14 bases between them. CDR3 in DNA: TGTGCCAGCAGCTCCTCCAAAGAGACCCAGTTCTTC. Translating gives CASSSSKETQFF.

V gene TRBV2 combines with J gene TRBJ2-7, with TRBD1 as a possible D gene (5 bases). The CDR3 length is 14 residues. V gave up 7 bases and J gave up 0 bases, with 13 bases separating them. Germline V gene sequence: CDR1 SNHLY, CDR2 FYNNEI. The CDR3: CASTGRGSSYEQYF. CDR3 DNA sequence: TGTGCCAGCACGGGTAGGGGAAGCTCCTACGAGCAGTACTTC.

V is TRBV3-1 and J is TRBJ2-5; 8 bases line up with TRBD2. This CDR3 is built from 17 residues. V shed 2 bases, J shed 2 bases, and the junction held 10 bases outside the gene matches. The V gene's germline CDR1 is LGHDT and CDR2 YNNKEL (reference sequence). The CDR3 DNA is TGTGCCAGCAGCCAACAAAGAGGGACTAGAGAGCAAGAGACCCAGTACTTC. Translating gives CASSQQRGTREQETQYF.

CDR3 nucleotide sequence: TGCGCCAGCAGCCTACAGGGGTTAGCGGGTGGCTACACCTTC. As protein: CASSLQGLAGGYTF. This chain links TRBV4-1 with TRBJ1-2, with 7 bases identical to TRBD1. The germline V gene encodes CDR1 MGHRA and CDR2 YSYEKL. This CDR3 comprises 14 residues. The V gene end was trimmed by 4 bases and the J gene end by 7 bases; junction bases not matched to a gene: 9.

The chain couples TRBV4-1 to TRBJ2-4, with unresolved D. The J call may be faulty, since TRBJ2-7 better matches the DNA end. The length of the CDR3 is 14 residues. Germline CDR1 and CDR2: MGHRA and YSYEKL. The CDR3 DNA reads as TGCGCCAGCAGCGCTTTAGATGGTTTGGCCGAGCAGTACTTC. It codes for CASSALDGLAEQYF.

This chain uses TRBV20-1 with TRBJ2-1; 14 bases align to TRBD2. J gave up 6 bases and V 0 bases, and 4 bases lay outside the gene matches. CDR1 is DFQATT and CDR2 is SNEGSKA in the germline V gene (reference sequence). CDR3 length: 16 residues. The CDR3 nucleotides are TGCAGTGCTAGAGATGGGGGACTAGCGGGAGTCAATGAGCAGTTCTTC. Translation: CSARDGGLAGVNEQFF.

J is TRBJ2-3 and V is TRBV6-6, with D perhaps matching TRBD2 (5 bases). The CDR3 has 14 residues. The V gene's germline CDR1 is MNHNY and CDR2 SVGAGI (reference sequence). Trimming pared 0 bases from V and 5 bases from J, leaving 9 bases between. The CDR3 DNA reads TGTGCCAGCAGTTACTCGAGGGTGCGAGATACGCAGTATTTT. Translation gives CASSYSRVRDTQYF.

The table lists this clonotype with a count of one. The V gene is TRBV5-5, the J gene TRBJ2-1; D possibly uses TRBD1 or TRBD2 (7 bases each). The CDR3 sequence is 17 residues long. Germline V gene sequence: CDR1 SGHKS, CDR2 YYEKEE (reference sequence). The V end lost 3 bases, the J end lost 1 base, and 17 bases lay between the germline ends. CDR3: CASSSGTQGGSYNEQFF. The CDR3 region has the DNA TGTGCCAGCAGCTCGGGGACGCAGGGGGGGTCCTACAATGAGCAGTTCTTC. Supplemented by reference TRBV5-5 and TRBJ2-1, the full variable domain reads DAGVTQSPTHLIKTRGQQVTLRCSPISGHKSVSWYQQVLGQGPQFIFQYYEKEERGRGNFPDRFSARQFPNYSSELNVNALLLGDSALYLCASSSGTQGGSYNEQFFGPGTRLTVL.